This T cell receptor (beta chain) was retrieved from a study of identical twins. The study, taken as a whole, reports: Part of the zero-insertion signal could reflect confounding by invariant MAIT and iNKT cells. Monozygotic twin pairs showed more out-of-frame TCR alpha sharing than models estimated.

As for this clonotype: Its antigen is not known.

The CDR3 consists of 14 residues. Trimming stripped 6 bases from V and 3 bases from J, with 13 bases between. Looked up from germline, CDR1 is SGHTA and CDR2 is FQGNSA. TCRdb redid the calling of the 5' RACE reads with MiXCR, one entry per CDR3 protein. The sample consists of some 570,000 distinct CDR3 sequences, about a fifth of them appearing once. This sample also appeared in a second study, on yellow fever vaccine responses in identical twins.

The source material was CD4+ T cells sorted from blood. The genes are TRBV7-2 and TRBJ2-3, with D perhaps TRBD1 or TRBD2 (5 bases each). The receptor was isolated from a young woman in good health. DNA for the CDR3: TGTGCCAGCAGTACACTTGGGGGTACAGATACGCAGTATTTT. Its protein is CASSTLGGTDTQYF.